These T cell receptor beta chains were read from a single sample in a study of cytotoxic CD8 clonotypes in ibrutinib-treated CLL. TCRdb's table, derived via immunoSEQ multiplex PCR, lists solely in-frame clones and lacks some. The sample contains 160,000 or so clones, about four fifths of which appear only once. The specimen comprised PBMCs, sampled after 12 months of ibrutinib treatment. These receptors all stem from a human donor with chronic lymphocytic leukemia. CDR3s include the opening cysteine and the closing phenylalanine or tryptophan. D genes are given only for firm matches. A row's size may be missing; if present it is once, few, many or a size class.

-,TRBJ2-2,TRBV27,TRBD1,CASSSRTGTAGELFF,TGTGCCAGCAGTTCCCGGACAGGGACGGCCGGGGAGCTGTTTTTT
few,TRBJ1-6,TRBV27,TRBD1,CASSLGRGQTYNSPLHF,TGTGCCAGCAGTTTGGGCAGGGGGCAGACCTATAATTCACCCCTCCACTTT
-,TRBJ1-1,TRBV9,-,CASSRAMNTEAFF,TGTGCCAGCAGTAGGGCCATGAACACTGAAGCTTTCTTT
-,TRBJ1-4,TRBV7-9,TRBD1,CASSLGTGGEKLFF,TGTGCCAGCAGTCTGGGGACAGGGGGTGAAAAACTGTTTTTT
-,TRBJ2-3,TRBV28,TRBD2,CASSGAGGSTDTQYF,TGTGCCAGCAGTGGGGCGGGGGGCAGCACAGATACGCAGTATTTT
-,TRBJ1-2,TRBV28,TRBD1,CASRSTGTANYGYTF,TGTGCCAGCAGGTCGACCGGGACAGCCAACTATGGCTACACCTTC
few,TRBJ1-4,TRBV2,-,CASRRTAATNEKLFF,TGTGCCAGCAGGAGGACCGCGGCAACTAATGAAAAACTGTTTTTT
few,TRBJ2-3,TRBV5-6,-,CASKGPRDTQYF,TGTGCCAGCAAAGGGCCACGAGATACGCAGTATTTT
few,TRBJ1-1,TRBV7-2,-,CASIDQGSGDTEAFF,TGTGCCAGCATCGATCAGGGGAGTGGTGACACTGAAGCTTTCTTT
-,TRBJ2-7,TRBV7-2,TRBD1,CASSKGGQLYEQYF,TGTGCCAGCAGTAAAGGGGGCCAGTTATACGAGCAGTACTTC
-,TRBJ1-4,TRBV28,-,CASRTLRGATNEKLFF,TGTGCCAGCAGGACTCTTAGGGGAGCAACTAATGAAAAACTGTTTTTT
-,TRBJ2-1,TRBV2,-,CASSRRVNEQFF,TGTGCCAGCAGTCGAAGGGTGAATGAGCAGTTCTTC
-,TRBJ2-7,TRBV18,-,CASSKGPGSSYEQYF,TGTGCCAGCTCAAAAGGCCCGGGGTCGTCCTACGAGCAGTACTTC
-,TRBJ2-7,TRBV6-1,-,CASSRSISYEQYF,TGTGCCAGCAGTCGATCCATATCCTACGAGCAGTACTTC
-,TRBJ1-2,TRBV30,-,CAWGRTDNYGYTF,TGTGCCTGGGGTAGGACAGATAACTATGGCTACACCTTC
once,TRBJ2-3,TRBV19,-,CASSIQGSDTQYF,TGTGCCAGTAGTATACAGGGATCAGATACGCAGTATTTT
-,TRBJ2-5,TRBV7-3,-,CASSFGTKETQYF,TGTGCCAGCAGCTTTGGGACAAAAGAGACCCAGTACTTC
-,TRBJ2-7,TRBV27,-,CASSGSYEQYF,TGTGCCAGCAGCGGCTCCTACGAGCAGTACTTC
-,TRBJ2-7,TRBV29-1,-,CSVRDYEQYF,TGCAGCGTCCGGGACTACGAGCAGTACTTC
-,TRBJ2-7,TRBV6-5,TRBD1,CASSYSGTGTYEQYF,TGTGCCAGCAGTTACTCGGGGACAGGGACCTACGAGCAGTACTTC
many,TRBJ2-7,TRBV5-1,TRBD1,CASSLGGTGNYEQYF,TGCGCCAGCAGCTTGGGCGGGACAGGGAACTACGAGCAGTACTTC
-,TRBJ2-1,TRBV10-3,TRBD1,CAIRQGSYNEQFF,TGTGCCATAAGACAGGGGTCCTACAATGAGCAGTTCTTC
-,TRBJ2-1,TRBV4-1,TRBD2,CASSSPGRHEQFF,TGCGCCAGCAGCTCTCCCGGGAGGCATGAGCAGTTCTTC
-,TRBJ1-5,TRBV28,TRBD1,CASSLGTVNQPQHF,TGTGCCAGCAGTCTCGGGACAGTCAATCAGCCCCAGCATTTT
few,TRBJ2-2,TRBV29-1,TRBD1,CSVEVTGVNTGELFF,TGCAGCGTTGAAGTTACAGGGGTGAACACCGGGGAGCTGTTTTTT
-,TRBJ2-2,TRBV5-1,TRBD1,CASSGDGTGGYGRGELFF,TGCGCCAGCAGCGGCGACGGGACAGGGGGATACGGGCGCGGGGAGCTGTTTTTT
-,TRBJ1-2,TRBV5-4,-,CASSHRGDYGYTF,TGTGCCAGCAGCCACAGAGGCGACTATGGCTACACCTTC
-,TRBJ1-5,TRBV6-6,TRBD1,CATWDRYQPQHF,TGTGCCACCTGGGACAGGTATCAGCCCCAGCATTTT
-,TRBJ1-1,TRBV4-3,-,CASSQDRVGAAFF,TGCGCCAGCAGCCAAGATAGGGTCGGGGCAGCTTTCTTT
-,TRBJ1-1,TRBV7-2,-,CASRLRGGAMNTEAFF,TGTGCCAGCAGGTTACGCGGCGGGGCTATGAACACTGAAGCTTTCTTT
once,TRBJ1-1,TRBV9,-,CASSVDPTGAEAFF,TGTGCCAGCAGCGTTGACCCGACAGGAGCAGAAGCTTTCTTT
-,TRBJ1-1,TRBV28,-,CASSTILNTEAFF,TGTGCCAGCAGCACCATTCTAAACACTGAAGCTTTCTTT
few,TRBJ1-6,TRBV2,-,CASRGQSNSPLHF,TGTGCCAGCAGGGGCCAGTCTAATTCACCCCTCCACTTT
medium-sized,TRBJ2-7,TRBV5-8,-,CASSWDNPYEQYF,TGTGCCAGCAGCTGGGACAATCCCTACGAGCAGTACTTC
few,TRBJ2-1,TRBV7-3,TRBD2,CASSLMSSGIIYNEQFF,TGTGCCAGCAGCTTAATGTCTAGCGGAATCATCTACAATGAGCAGTTCTTC
-,TRBJ1-2,TRBV7-2,TRBD1,CASSQDRDPGYGYTF,TGTGCCAGCAGCCAAGACAGGGATCCGGGCTATGGCTACACCTTC
-,TRBJ1-2,TRBV7-8,-,CASSSSLGPLTALGYTF,TGTGCCAGCAGCTCATCGTTAGGCCCACTCACTGCACTGGGCTACACCTTC
-,TRBJ2-7,TRBV5-5,-,CASSLGNAVSYEQYF,TGTGCCAGCAGCTTGGGGAACGCGGTATCCTACGAGCAGTACTTC
once,TRBJ2-7,TRBV9,-,CASSVGGGVYEQYF,TGTGCCAGCAGCGTAGGAGGGGGGGTCTACGAGCAGTACTTC
few,TRBJ2-7,TRBV28,TRBD1,CASSLRSTGLRYEQYF,TGTGCCAGCAGTTTAAGATCGACAGGGTTAAGGTACGAGCAGTACTTC
-,TRBJ2-1,TRBV10-3,TRBD2,CATQREYLEEQFF,TGTGCCACCCAGCGGGAGTATCTGGAGGAGCAGTTCTTC
-,TRBJ2-3,TRBV7-2,TRBD1,CASIRDRWADTQYF,TGTGCCAGCATCCGGGACAGGTGGGCAGATACGCAGTATTTT
-,TRBJ2-2,TRBV7-2,TRBD2,CASSPGLVKAGELFF,TGTGCCAGCAGCCCCGGACTAGTTAAGGCCGGGGAGCTGTTTTTT
-,TRBJ2-7,TRBV27,-,CASTPLRSAMEGYEQYF,TGTGCCAGCACCCCCCTCCGTTCGGCCATGGAGGGCTACGAGCAGTACTTC
-,TRBJ2-3,TRBV19,TRBD1,CASRDRGTDTQYF,TGTGCCAGTCGGGACAGGGGCACAGATACGCAGTATTTT
-,TRBJ2-5,TRBV9,-,CASSASSALQETQYF,TGTGCCAGCAGCGCATCTTCCGCCCTCCAAGAGACCCAGTACTTC
once,TRBJ2-5,TRBV28,-,CASSAGGVKTQYF,TGTGCCAGCAGTGCGGGCGGGGTGAAGACCCAGTACTTC
-,TRBJ1-5,TRBV5-1,-,CASSLEGRPIQPQHF,TGCGCCAGCAGCTTGGAGGGGAGGCCGATTCAGCCCCAGCATTTT
few,TRBJ1-2,TRBV6-1,-,CASSPQGDYGYTF,TGTGCCAGCAGCCCCCAAGGGGACTATGGCTACACCTTC
-,TRBJ1-3,TRBV4-3,-,CASSQGVLGPGNTIYF,TGCGCCAGCAGCCAAGGGGTTTTGGGGCCTGGAAACACCATATATTTT
-,TRBJ2-3,TRBV11-2,-,CASSRTPSTDTQYF,TGTGCCAGCAGCCGGACCCCTAGCACAGATACGCAGTATTTT
-,TRBJ2-1,TRBV7-8,-,CASSARDSVTNEQFF,TGTGCCAGCAGCGCCCGGGACTCTGTCACGAATGAGCAGTTCTTC
few,TRBJ2-7,TRBV6-4,-,CASNANEQYF,TGTGCCAGCAACGCTAACGAGCAGTACTTC
few,TRBJ2-2,TRBV4-3,-,CASSRVSGFANTGELFF,TGCGCCAGCAGCCGCGTAAGTGGATTCGCGAACACCGGGGAGCTGTTTTTT
-,TRBJ2-1,TRBV19,TRBD2,CASRRSSGKVNYNEQFF,TGTGCCAGTAGGCGCTCTAGCGGGAAGGTAAATTACAATGAGCAGTTCTTC
-,TRBJ2-3,TRBV5-1,-,CASSFPPNYVGGVTDTQYF,TGCGCCAGCAGCTTCCCCCCCAACTATGTCGGCGGGGTCACAGATACGCAGTATTTT
-,TRBJ2-7,TRBV7-3,-,CASSLTPESYEQYF,TGTGCCAGCAGCTTAACTCCCGAAAGCTACGAGCAGTACTTC
-,TRBJ2-1,TRBV27,-,CASRPLWGPSYNEQFF,TGTGCCAGCAGACCCCTCTGGGGGCCCTCCTACAATGAGCAGTTCTTC
-,TRBJ2-7,TRBV6-5,-,CASAAGGDREQYF,TGTGCCAGCGCGGCGGGCGGGGATCGGGAGCAGTACTTC
few,TRBJ2-7,TRBV25-1,-,CASSVGEKQYF,TGTGCCAGCAGTGTAGGGGAAAAGCAGTACTTC